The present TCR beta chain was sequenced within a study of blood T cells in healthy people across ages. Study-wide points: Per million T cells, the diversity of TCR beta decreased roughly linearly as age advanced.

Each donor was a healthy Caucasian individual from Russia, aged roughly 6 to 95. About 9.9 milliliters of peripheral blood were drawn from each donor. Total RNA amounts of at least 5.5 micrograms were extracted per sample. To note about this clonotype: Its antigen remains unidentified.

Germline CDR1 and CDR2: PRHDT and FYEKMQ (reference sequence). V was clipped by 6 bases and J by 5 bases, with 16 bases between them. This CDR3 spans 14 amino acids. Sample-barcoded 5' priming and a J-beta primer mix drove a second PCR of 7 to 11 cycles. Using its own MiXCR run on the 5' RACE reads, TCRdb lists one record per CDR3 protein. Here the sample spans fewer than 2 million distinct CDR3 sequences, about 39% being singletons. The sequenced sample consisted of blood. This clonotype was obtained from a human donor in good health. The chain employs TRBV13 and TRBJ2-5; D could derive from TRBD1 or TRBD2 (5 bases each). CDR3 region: CASSSGSGTETQYF. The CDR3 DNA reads TGTGCCAGCAGTTCCGGCTCTGGGACGGAGACCCAGTACTTC.